This T cell receptor (beta chain) was sequenced in a study of blood T cell repertoires in COVID-19. Study at large: Samples of COVID-19 (acute and convalescent) were obtained from the United States, Italy and Spain. PBMCs, B-cell-depleted T cells, or T cells provided the cDNA or gDNA that made up the material.

Original handling: Estimated nucleated cell counts came from reference gene primer amplification. Produced via immunoSEQ multiplex PCR; TCRdb's table is partial and in-frame only. The V and J calls and clone size were taken over from that table, and D and trimming were inferred from the DNA. The sample comprises about 150,000 clones, 60% to 85% of which are singletons, and 1.5% to 2% rests with the top ten. The CDR3 is 12 amino acids. J gave up 4 bases and V 7 bases, and 4 bases lay outside the gene matches. Per the germline V gene, CDR1 is SQVTM and CDR2 is ANQGSEA. The sequence was obtained from a man older than 75 with acute or convalescent COVID-19. The chain carries TRBV29-1 and TRBJ1-3, with 7 positions matching TRBD1. Sample: peripheral blood. CDR3 residues: CSAGQEGNTIYF. In nucleotides, the CDR3 is TGCAGCGCTGGACAGGAGGGAAACACCATATATTTT.